The text below deals with one T cell receptor (beta chain). This CDR3 is built from 14 residues. V was cut by 5 bases and J by 1 base, with 9 bases left in between. CDR1 and CDR2 (germline): MNHEY, SMNVEV (reference sequence). Original processing notes: From reference gene primer amplification, estimates of nucleated cell counts were derived. The data were produced by immunoSEQ multiplex PCR, yet TCRdb's version contains in-frame clones alone and is incomplete. The V and J calls and clone size come from that table; D and trimming were worked out from the DNA. The sample holds around 280,000 clones, around 90% seen once. The data derive from a study of blood T cell repertoires in COVID-19. Study-level background: The United States, Italy and Spain supplied acute and convalescent COVID-19 samples. Sources were T cells, B-cell-depleted T cells, or PBMCs; the material itself was cDNA or gDNA.

The participants were between about 18 and 90 years old and came from 24 US areas. Sequencing was carried out using PBMCs or T cells enriched from blood (not recorded which). V and J are TRBV27 and TRBJ2-1, with D possibly matching TRBD1 (6 bases). The receptor was derived from a woman between 18 and 30 years old with acute COVID-19. DNA of the CDR3: TGTGCCAGCAGTGTGGGACAATCCTACAATGAGCAGTTCTTC. Its translation: CASSVGQSYNEQFF.